This TCR beta chain was obtained from a study of blood T cell repertoires in COVID-19. Across the whole study: T cells, B-cell-depleted T cells, or PBMCs supplied cDNA or gDNA.

Trimming cost V 4 bases and J 4 bases; bases outside gene matches: 6. The CDR3 consists of 15 residues. Germline CDR1 KGHSH, CDR2 LQKENI. Per the study methods: Reference gene primers were amplified, and this amplification served to estimate nucleated cell counts. Produced via immunoSEQ multiplex PCR; TCRdb's table is partial and in-frame only. V and J calls and clone size are copied from that table; D and trimming were computed from the DNA. The sample lists under 450,000 clones, roughly 77% occurring once. This receptor was identified in a human donor with acute or convalescent COVID-19. The donor label of this sample is uncertain. The V call is TRBV18, the J call TRBJ2-7; 11 bases fit TRBD2. Sequencing was performed on peripheral blood. This CDR3 reads CASSLPGLAAYEQYF. CDR3 nucleotides: TGTGCCAGCTCACTACCGGGACTAGCGGCATACGAGCAGTACTTC.